This entry is about one T cell receptor beta chain. These data come from a study of monozygotic twins with inflammatory bowel disease. From the 5' RACE reads, TCRdb lists one entry per CDR3 protein and no DNA. There are around 450,000 distinct CDR3 sequences in the sample, with about 2.2% held by the top ten. CDR3 length: 15 residues. The receptor's source is a human donor with ulcerative colitis or Crohn's disease, or a healthy co-twin of an affected twin (not recorded which). The gene calls are TRBV12-3 or TRBV12-4 and TRBJ2-2; the D call of TRBD2 rests on TCRdb alone, since no DNA is present to check it. Sequenced material: blood. The CDR3 reads CASSLTGSATGELFF.